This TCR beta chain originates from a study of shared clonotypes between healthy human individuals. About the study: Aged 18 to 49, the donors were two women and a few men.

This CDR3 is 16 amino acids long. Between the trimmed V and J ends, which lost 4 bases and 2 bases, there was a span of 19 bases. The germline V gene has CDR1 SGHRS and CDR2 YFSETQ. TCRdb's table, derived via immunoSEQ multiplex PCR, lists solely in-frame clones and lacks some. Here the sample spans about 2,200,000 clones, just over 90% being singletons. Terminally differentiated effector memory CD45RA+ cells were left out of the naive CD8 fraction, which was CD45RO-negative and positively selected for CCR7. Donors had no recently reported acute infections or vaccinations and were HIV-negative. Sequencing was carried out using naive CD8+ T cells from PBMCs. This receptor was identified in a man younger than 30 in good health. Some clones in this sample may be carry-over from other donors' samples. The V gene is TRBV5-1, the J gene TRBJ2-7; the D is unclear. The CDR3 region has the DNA TGCGCCAGCAGCCCTGCCGAGTTACTTTCGGCCTACGAGCAGTACTTC. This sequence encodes CASSPAELLSAYEQYF. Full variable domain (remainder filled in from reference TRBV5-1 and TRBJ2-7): KAGVTQTPRYLIKTRGQQVTLSCSPISGHRSVSWYQQTPGQGLQFLFEYFSETQRNKGNFPGRFSGRQFSNSRSEMNVSTLELGDSALYLCASSPAELLSAYEQYFGPGTRLTVT.